The entry below describes one T cell receptor beta chain. These data originate in a study of OX40 agonist ivuxolimab in advanced cancers. Trimming left V 2 bases short and J 4 bases short, with 11 bases between. Per the germline V gene, CDR1 is MDHEN and CDR2 is SYDVKM. CDR3 size: 14 residues. Generated by immunoSEQ multiplex PCR, the TCRdb table keeps only in-frame clones and is missing some. The data hold around 56,000 clones, with about nine tenths observed a single time. The chain combines TRBV28 with TRBJ1-2; no clear D gene. The source material was CD4+ or CD8+ T cells sorted from blood, sampled in a trial of the OX40 agonist ivuxolimab. The clonotype originates from an adult with an advanced solid tumor such as melanoma, head and neck, liver or kidney cancer. CDR3 coding DNA: TGTGCCAGCAGTTTAGAAAACCCCTCCTATGGCTACACCTTC. It is translated as CASSLENPSYGYTF.